The entry below gives a single T cell receptor (beta chain) sequence along with its context. Its antigen is still unknown. TCRdb passed the RT-PCR reads through MiXCR, listing each CDR3 protein once. The sample holds roughly 700,000 distinct CDR3 sequences, about 14% seen once. The ends were cut back, 6 bases at V and 3 bases at J, with 18 bases in the middle. The CDR3 sequence is 15 residues long. From germline, CDR1 is MDHEN and CDR2 SYDVKM. This sample is drawn from a study of response to subunit inactivated influenza vaccine. Findings and limits, study-wide: Few new T cells, the authors suggested, are recruited by each seasonal influenza vaccination.

The source was PBMCs from blood, collected about 14 days before vaccination. The TCR was taken from a man aged 45-60 years who received an inactivated influenza vaccine. This rearrangement joins TRBV28 to TRBJ2-7; possible D gene TRBD1, 6 bases. DNA of the CDR3: TGTGCCAGCAGCTTTGGCACAGGGTTGCTCTACGAGCAGTACTTC. Translated: CASSFGTGLLYEQYF.